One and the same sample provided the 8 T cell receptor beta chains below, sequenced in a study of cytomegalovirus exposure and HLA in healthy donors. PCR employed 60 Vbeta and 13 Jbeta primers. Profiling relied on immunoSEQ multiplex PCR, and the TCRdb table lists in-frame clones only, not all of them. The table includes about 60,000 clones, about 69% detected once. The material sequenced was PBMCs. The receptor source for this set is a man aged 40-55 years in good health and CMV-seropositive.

The CDR3 sequence: CASSLGGDANEKLFF. In nucleotides, the CDR3 is TGCGCCAGCAGCCTAGGGGGGGATGCTAATGAAAAACTGTTTTTT. V and J are TRBV5-1 and TRBJ1-4; perhaps TRBD1 as D (6 bases). The V gene's germline CDR1 is SGHRS and CDR2 YFSETQ. V was shortened by 4 bases and J by 3 bases, with 13 bases between the two germline ends. There are 15 residues in the CDR3.

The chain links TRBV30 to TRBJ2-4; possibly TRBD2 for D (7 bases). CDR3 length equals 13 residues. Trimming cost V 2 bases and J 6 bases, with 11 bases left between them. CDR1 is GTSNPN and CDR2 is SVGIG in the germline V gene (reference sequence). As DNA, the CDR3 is TGTGCCTGGAGTAGTGGGGGGGCAAACATTCAGTACTTC. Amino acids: CAWSSGGANIQYF.

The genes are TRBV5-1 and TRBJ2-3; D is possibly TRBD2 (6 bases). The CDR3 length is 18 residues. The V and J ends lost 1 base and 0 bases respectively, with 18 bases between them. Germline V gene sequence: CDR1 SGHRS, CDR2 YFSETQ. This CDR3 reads CASSLLTLPGVSTDTQYF. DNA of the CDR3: TGCGCCAGCAGCTTGTTGACTCTTCCGGGGGTTAGCACAGATACGCAGTATTTT.

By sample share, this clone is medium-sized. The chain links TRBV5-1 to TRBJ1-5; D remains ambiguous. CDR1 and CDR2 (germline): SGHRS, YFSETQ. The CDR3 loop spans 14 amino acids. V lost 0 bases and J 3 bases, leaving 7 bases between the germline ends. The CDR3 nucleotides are TGCGCCAGCAGCTTGGGTCGGGACAATCAGCCCCAGCATTTT. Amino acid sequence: CASSLGRDNQPQHF.

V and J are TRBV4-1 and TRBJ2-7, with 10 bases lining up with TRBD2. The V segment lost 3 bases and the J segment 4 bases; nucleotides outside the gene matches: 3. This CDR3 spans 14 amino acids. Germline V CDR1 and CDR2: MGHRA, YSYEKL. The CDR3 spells CASSQGSGGYEQYF. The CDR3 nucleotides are TGCGCCAGCAGCCAGGGTAGCGGGGGGTACGAGCAGTACTTC.

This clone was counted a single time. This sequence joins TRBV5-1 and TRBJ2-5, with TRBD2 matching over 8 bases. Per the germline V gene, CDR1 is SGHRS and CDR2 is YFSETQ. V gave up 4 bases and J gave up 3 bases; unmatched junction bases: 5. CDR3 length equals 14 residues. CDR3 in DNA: TGCGCCAGCAGCCCGGGACTAGATAAAGAGACCCAGTACTTC. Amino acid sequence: CASSPGLDKETQYF.

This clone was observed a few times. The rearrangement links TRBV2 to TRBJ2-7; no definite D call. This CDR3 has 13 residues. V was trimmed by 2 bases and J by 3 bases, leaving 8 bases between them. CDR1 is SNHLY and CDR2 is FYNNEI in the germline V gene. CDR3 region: CASSEQAGYEQYF. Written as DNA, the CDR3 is TGTGCCAGCAGTGAACAAGCAGGCTACGAGCAGTACTTC.

The CDR3 DNA sequence: TGTGCCAGCCGGGACACAATGAACACTGAAGCTTTCTTT. It codes for CASRDTMNTEAFF. The chain is built from TRBV7-9 and TRBJ1-1, with D tentatively TRBD1 (6 bases). Germline CDR1 and CDR2: SEHNR and FQNEAQ (reference sequence). V lost 8 bases, J lost 0 bases, and 10 bases lay in between. This CDR3 is built from 13 residues. The full variable domain, in which reference TRBV7-9 and TRBJ1-1 provide the parts outside the CDR3, is DTGVSQNPRHKITKRGQNVTFRCDPISEHNRLYWYRQTLGQGPEFLTYFQNEAQLEKSRLLSDRFSAERPKGSFSTLEIQRTEQGDSAMYLCASRDTMNTEAFFGQGTRLTVV.